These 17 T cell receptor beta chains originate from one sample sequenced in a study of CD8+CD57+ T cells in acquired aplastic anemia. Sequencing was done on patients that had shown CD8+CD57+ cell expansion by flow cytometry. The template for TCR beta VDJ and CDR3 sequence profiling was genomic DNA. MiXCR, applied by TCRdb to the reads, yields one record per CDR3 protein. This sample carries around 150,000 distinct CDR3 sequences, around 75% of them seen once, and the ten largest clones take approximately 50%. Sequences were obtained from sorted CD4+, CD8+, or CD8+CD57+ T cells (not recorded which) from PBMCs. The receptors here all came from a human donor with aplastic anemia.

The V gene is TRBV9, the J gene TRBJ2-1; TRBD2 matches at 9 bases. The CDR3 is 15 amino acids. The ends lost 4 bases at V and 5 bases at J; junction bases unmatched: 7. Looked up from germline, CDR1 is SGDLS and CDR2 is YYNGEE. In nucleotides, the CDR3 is TGTGCCAGCAGCTTAGTGACTAGCGGAAACAATGAGCAGTTCTTC. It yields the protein CASSLVTSGNNEQFF. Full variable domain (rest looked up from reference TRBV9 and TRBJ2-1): DSGVTQTPKHLITATGQRVTLRCSPRSGDLSVYWYQQSLDQGLQFLIQYYNGEERAKGNILERFSAQQFPDLHSELNLSSLELGDSALYFCASSLVTSGNNEQFFGPGTRLTVL.

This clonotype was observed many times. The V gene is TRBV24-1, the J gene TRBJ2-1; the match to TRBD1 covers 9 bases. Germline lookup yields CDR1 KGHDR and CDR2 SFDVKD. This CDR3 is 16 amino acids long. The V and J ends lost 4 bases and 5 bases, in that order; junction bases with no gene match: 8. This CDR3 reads CATSDVGQGLHNEQFF. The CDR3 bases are TGTGCCACCAGTGACGTCGGACAGGGGCTACACAATGAGCAGTTCTTC.

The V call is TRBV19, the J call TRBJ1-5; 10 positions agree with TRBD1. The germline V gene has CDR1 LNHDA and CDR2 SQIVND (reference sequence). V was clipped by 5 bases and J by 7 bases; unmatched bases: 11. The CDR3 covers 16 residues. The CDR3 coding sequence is TGTGCCAGTAGTGCCCGGGGACAGGGGATGAGGCAGCCCCAGCATTTT. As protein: CASSARGQGMRQPQHF.

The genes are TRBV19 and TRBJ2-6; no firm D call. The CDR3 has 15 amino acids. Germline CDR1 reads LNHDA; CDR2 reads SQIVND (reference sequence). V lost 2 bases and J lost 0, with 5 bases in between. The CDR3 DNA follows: TGTGCCAGTAGTATAATGATCTCTGGGGCCAACGTCCTGACTTTC. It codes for CASSIMISGANVLTF.

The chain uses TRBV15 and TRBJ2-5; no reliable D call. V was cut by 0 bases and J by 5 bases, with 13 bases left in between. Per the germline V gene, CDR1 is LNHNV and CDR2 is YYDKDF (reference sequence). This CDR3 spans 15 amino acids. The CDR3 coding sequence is TGTGCCACCAGCAGAGATCCCCACCCAACGGAGACCCAGTACTTC. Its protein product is CATSRDPHPTETQYF.

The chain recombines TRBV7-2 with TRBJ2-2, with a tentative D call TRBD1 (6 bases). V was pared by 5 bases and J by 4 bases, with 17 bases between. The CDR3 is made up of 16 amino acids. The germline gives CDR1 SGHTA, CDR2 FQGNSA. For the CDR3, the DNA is TGTGCCAGCAGCCCACAGGGCCCCCGAAGCACCGGGGAGCTGTTTTTT. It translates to CASSPQGPRSTGELFF.

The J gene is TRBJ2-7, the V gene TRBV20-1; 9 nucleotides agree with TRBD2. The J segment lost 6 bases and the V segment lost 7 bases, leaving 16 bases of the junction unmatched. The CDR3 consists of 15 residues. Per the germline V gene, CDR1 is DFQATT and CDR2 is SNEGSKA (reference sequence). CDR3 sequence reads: CSVDVRLAGSGEQYF. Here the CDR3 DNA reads TGCAGTGTTGACGTGCGGCTAGCGGGGTCGGGCGAGCAGTACTTC.

The CDR3 sequence is CASSLWGYTEAFF. CDR3 coding DNA: TGTGCCAGCAGCTTGTGGGGTTACACTGAAGCTTTCTTT. The J gene is TRBJ1-1, the V gene TRBV5-5; D is unresolved. CDR1 and CDR2 (germline): SGHKS, YYEKEE (reference sequence). The length of the CDR3 is 13 residues. Trimming took off 1 base at V and 3 bases at J, with 7 bases between the two ends.

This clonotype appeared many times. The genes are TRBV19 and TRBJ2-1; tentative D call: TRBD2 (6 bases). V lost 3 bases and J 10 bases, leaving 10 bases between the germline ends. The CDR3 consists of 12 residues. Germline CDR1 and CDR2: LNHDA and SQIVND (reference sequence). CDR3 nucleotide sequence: TGTGCCAGTAGTATGGAGCGGGTCGAGCAGTTCTTC. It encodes CASSMERVEQFF.

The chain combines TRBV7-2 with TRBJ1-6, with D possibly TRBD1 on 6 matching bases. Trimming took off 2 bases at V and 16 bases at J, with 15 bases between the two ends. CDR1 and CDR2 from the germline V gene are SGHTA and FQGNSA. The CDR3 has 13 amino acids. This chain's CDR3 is CASSLSFGQRLHF. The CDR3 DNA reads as TGTGCCAGCAGCTTATCGTTTGGACAGAGGCTCCACTTT.

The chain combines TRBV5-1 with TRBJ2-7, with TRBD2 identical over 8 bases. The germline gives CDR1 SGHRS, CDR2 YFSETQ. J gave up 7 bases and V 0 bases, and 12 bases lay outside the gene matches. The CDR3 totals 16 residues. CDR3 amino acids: CASSLGTRAGEGEQYF. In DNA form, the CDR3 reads TGCGCCAGCAGCTTGGGCACTAGAGCGGGAGAGGGGGAGCAGTACTTC.

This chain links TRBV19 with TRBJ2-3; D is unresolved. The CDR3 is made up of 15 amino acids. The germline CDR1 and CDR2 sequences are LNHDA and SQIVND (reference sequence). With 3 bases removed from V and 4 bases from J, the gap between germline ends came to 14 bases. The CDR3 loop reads CASSIFRNTPDTQYF. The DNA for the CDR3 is TGTGCCAGTAGTATCTTCAGAAACACCCCAGATACGCAGTATTTT.

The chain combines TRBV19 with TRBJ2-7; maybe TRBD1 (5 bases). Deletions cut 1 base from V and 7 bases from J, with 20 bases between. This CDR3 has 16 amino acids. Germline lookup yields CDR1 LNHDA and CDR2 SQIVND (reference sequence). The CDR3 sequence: CASSIAALSGPAEQYF. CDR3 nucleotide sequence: TGTGCCAGTAGTATAGCGGCTTTGTCAGGGCCAGCGGAGCAGTACTTC.

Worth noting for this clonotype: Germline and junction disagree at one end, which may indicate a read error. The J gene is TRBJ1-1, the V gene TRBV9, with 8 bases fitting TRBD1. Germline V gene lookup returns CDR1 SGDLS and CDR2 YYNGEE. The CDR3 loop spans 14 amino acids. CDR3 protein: CASSVAAGGTGAFF. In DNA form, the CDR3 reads TGTGCCAGCAGCGTAGCCGCAGGGGGCACTGGAGCTTTCTTT.

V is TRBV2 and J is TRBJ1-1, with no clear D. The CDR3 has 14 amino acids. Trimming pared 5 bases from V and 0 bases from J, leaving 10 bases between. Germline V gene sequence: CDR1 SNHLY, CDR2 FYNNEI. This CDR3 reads CASSYAGLNTEAFF. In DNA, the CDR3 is TGTGCCAGCAGTTACGCTGGACTGAACACTGAAGCTTTCTTT.

This CDR3 is CASSSSSGTAYEQYF. The CDR3 nucleotides read TGTGCCAGCAGCTCCTCATCCGGGACAGCCTACGAGCAGTACTTC. The V and J genes are TRBV12-3 or TRBV12-4 and TRBJ2-7; the match to TRBD1 covers 7 bases. The CDR3 loop spans 15 amino acids. V lost 6 bases, J lost 2 bases, and 10 bases stayed unmatched.

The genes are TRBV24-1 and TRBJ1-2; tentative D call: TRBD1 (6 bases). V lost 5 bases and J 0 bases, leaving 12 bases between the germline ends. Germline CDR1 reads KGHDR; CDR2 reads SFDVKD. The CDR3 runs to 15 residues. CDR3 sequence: CATSGQEGANYGYTF. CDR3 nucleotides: TGTGCCACCAGTGGACAGGAGGGGGCTAACTATGGCTACACCTTC.